This TCR beta chain was observed in a study of T cell responses to AZD1222 COVID-19 vaccine. Both about-4-week and about-12-week second-dose recipients were combined. In regard to this clone: What it binds is not known.

The assay was immunoSEQ multiplex PCR, and TCRdb's table has in-frame clones only and misses some. The table records under 200,000 clones, more than 75% of them present only once. Findings of the study overall: Variant regions that are unmutated are reportedly the target of nearly half of spike-specific TCRs.

The receptor's source is an adult who received the AZD1222 COVID-19 vaccine. This specimen consisted of peripheral blood, obtained 28 days after the second AZD1222 dose.

The CDR3 sequence is CSVQGVLNTGELFF. In DNA form, the CDR3 reads TGCAGCGTTCAGGGCGTTCTGAACACCGGGGAGCTGTTTTTT. The rearrangement uses TRBV29-1 and TRBJ2-2; weak D call: TRBD1 (5 bases). CDR1 is SQVTM, CDR2 ANQGSEA, per germline. V was trimmed by 5 bases and J by 1 base, leaving 11 bases between them. The CDR3 extends over 14 amino acids.